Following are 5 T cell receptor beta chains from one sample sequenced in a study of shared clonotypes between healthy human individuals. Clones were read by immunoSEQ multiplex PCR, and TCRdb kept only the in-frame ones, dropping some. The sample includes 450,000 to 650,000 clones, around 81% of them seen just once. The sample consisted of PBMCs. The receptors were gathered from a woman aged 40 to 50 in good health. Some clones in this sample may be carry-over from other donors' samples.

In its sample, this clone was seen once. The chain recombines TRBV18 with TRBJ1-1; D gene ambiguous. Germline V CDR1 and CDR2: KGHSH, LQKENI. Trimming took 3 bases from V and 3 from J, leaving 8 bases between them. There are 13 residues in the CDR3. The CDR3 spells CASSPNPDTEAFF. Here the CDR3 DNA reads TGTGCCAGCTCACCGAATCCGGACACTGAAGCTTTCTTT.

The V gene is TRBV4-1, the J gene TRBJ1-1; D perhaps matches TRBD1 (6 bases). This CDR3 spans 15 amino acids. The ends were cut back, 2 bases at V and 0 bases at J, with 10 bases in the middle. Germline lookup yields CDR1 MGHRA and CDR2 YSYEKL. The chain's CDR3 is CASSQLGTLNTEAFF. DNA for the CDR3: TGCGCCAGCAGCCAACTCGGGACACTGAACACTGAAGCTTTCTTT.

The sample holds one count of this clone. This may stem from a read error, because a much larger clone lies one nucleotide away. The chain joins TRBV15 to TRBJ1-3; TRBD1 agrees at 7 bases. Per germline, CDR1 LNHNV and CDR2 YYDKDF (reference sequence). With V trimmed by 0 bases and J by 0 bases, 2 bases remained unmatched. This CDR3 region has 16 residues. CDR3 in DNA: TGTGCCACCAGCAGAGACCGGACAGGCTCTGGAAACACCATATATTTT. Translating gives CATSRDRTGSGNTIYF.

CDR3 sequence (DNA): TGTGCCAGCAGCGTAGATCAGGGGTTAAACTCTGGGGCCAACGTCCTGACTTTC. It encodes CASSVDQGLNSGANVLTF. The chain links TRBV9 to TRBJ2-6, with D tentatively TRBD1 (6 bases). Per the germline V gene, CDR1 is SGDLS and CDR2 is YYNGEE. V was trimmed by 0 bases and J by 0 bases, leaving 13 bases between them. The length of the CDR3 is 18 residues.

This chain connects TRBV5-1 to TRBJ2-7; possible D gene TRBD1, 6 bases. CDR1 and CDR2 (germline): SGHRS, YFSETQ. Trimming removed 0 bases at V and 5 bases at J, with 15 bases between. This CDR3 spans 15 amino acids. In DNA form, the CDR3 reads TGCGCCAGCAGCTTGGGGACAGTCTCTCGGGACGAGCAGTACTTC. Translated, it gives CASSLGTVSRDEQYF.